This T cell receptor (beta chain) was documented in a study of neoadjuvant anti-PD-1 for oral cavity cancer. Measured with immunoSEQ multiplex PCR; TCRdb has only the in-frame clones, and not every one. The sample records over 80,000 clones, approximately 80% being singletons. The specimen comprised PBMCs, sampled before nivolumab (anti-PD-1) treatment. The origin of this receptor is a person aged 35-80 years with oral cavity squamous cell carcinoma.

The CDR3 loop reads CASSLGLAGTGELFF. CDR3 DNA: TGTGCCAGCAGCTTAGGACTAGCGGGCACCGGGGAGCTGTTTTTT. This chain uses TRBV7-3 with TRBJ2-2; 11 bases fit TRBD2. The CDR3 spans 15 residues. The V gene's germline CDR1 is SGHTA and CDR2 FQGTGA. The ends lost 2 bases at V and 4 bases at J; junction bases unmatched: 0.